Listed below are T cell receptor beta chains from one sample, sequenced in a study of T cell responses to AZD1222 COVID-19 vaccine. TCRdb keeps only in-frame clones here, not all; method: immunoSEQ multiplex PCR. This table holds 130,000 to 150,000 clones, roughly 88% found once. The sample here was peripheral blood, taken on day 0 of AZD1222 vaccination. The receptors were sampled from an adult in good health. Each CDR3 is given with its conserved first and last residue. D genes are given only for firm matches. The size field is filled for only some rows; it gives once, few, many or a size class.

j_gene | d_gene | v_gene | abundance | CDR3nt | CDR3aa
TRBJ2-1 | NA | TRBV10-3 | NA | TGTGCCATCAATCCAGGCCAGGGGAATGAGCAGTTCTTC | CAINPGQGNEQFF
TRBJ2-7 | TRBD1 | TRBV27 | once | TGTGCCAGCAGTAAGCGGGGGACAGGGGTCTCCCACGAGCAGTACTTC | CASSKRGTGVSHEQYF
TRBJ1-4 | NA | TRBV7-3 | NA | TGTGCCAGCAGCCTTACAGGGCTACCTAATGAAAAACTGTTTTTT | CASSLTGLPNEKLFF
TRBJ1-2 | NA | TRBV9 | NA | TGTGCCAGCAGCGTAGCTAAGGACACCCTTAACTATGGCTACACCTTC | CASSVAKDTLNYGYTF
TRBJ2-7 | NA | TRBV15 | NA | TGTGCCACCAGCAGACCCGGACTGGGATGGCAGCAGTACTTC | CATSRPGLGWQQYF
TRBJ2-1 | NA | TRBV6-5 | NA | TGTGCCAGCCTCTCCGCGGCAAACTCCTACAATGAGCAGTTCTTC | CASLSAANSYNEQFF
TRBJ1-1 | NA | TRBV5-1 | NA | TGCGCCAGCAAGGTGGGGGACCTCAACACTGAAGCTTTCTTT | CASKVGDLNTEAFF
TRBJ1-3 | NA | TRBV6-1 | NA | TGTGCCAGCAGTGAGTCCAGGGGAAGAAACACCATATATTTT | CASSESRGRNTIYF
TRBJ1-2 | TRBD1 | TRBV19 | NA | TGTGCCAGTAGTCTCGGACAGGGGACCTATGGCTACACCTTC | CASSLGQGTYGYTF
TRBJ2-1 | NA | TRBV7-2 | NA | TGTGCCAGCAGCCTCAAGCCCGGCGATGTTGAGCAGTTCTTC | CASSLKPGDVEQFF
TRBJ1-1 | NA | TRBV19 | NA | TGTGCCAGTAGTACCCGGGGCCCCATGAACACTGAAGCTTTCTTT | CASSTRGPMNTEAFF
TRBJ2-1 | NA | TRBV12-3/TRBV12-4 | NA | TGTGCCAGCAGGGTAGGGATTAACAATGAGCAGTTCTTC | CASRVGINNEQFF
TRBJ1-1 | NA | TRBV28 | NA | TGTGCCAGCAATCCCGGGGGGCAGGACACTGAAGCTTTCTTT | CASNPGGQDTEAFF
TRBJ2-1 | NA | TRBV6-2/TRBV6-3 | NA | TGTGCCAGCAGCCAGACACGGGGAGCATTCCCAGACAATGAGCAGTTCTTC | CASSQTRGAFPDNEQFF
TRBJ2-3 | TRBD2 | TRBV10-3 | NA | TGTGCCATCAGGACTAGCGCAAGCACAGATACGCAGTATTTT | CAIRTSASTDTQYF
TRBJ2-2 | NA | TRBV4-3 | NA | TGCGCCAGCAGCCAAGGGGTTAGCCTTTGGGCCGGGGAGCTGTTTTTT | CASSQGVSLWAGELFF
TRBJ1-1 | NA | TRBV27 | NA | TGTGCCAGCGGTACAGGTTCCGCTTTCTTT | CASGTGSAFF
TRBJ1-3 | NA | TRBV19 | NA | TGTGCCAGTACCTCTAGGAACAGGGATGGAAACACCATATATTTT | CASTSRNRDGNTIYF
TRBJ2-7 | NA | TRBV11-1 | NA | TGTGCCAGCACCATAAAGGGCGAGTACGAGCAGTACTTC | CASTIKGEYEQYF
TRBJ2-2 | TRBD2 | TRBV4-3 | NA | TGCGCCAGCAGCCAAGGAGGTAGCGGGAGGGCTGACACCGGGGAGCTGTTTTTT | CASSQGGSGRADTGELFF
TRBJ2-7 | TRBD2 | TRBV6-6 | NA | TGTGCCAGCAGTCTGAGACTAGCGGGTAATAGTCGCAACGAGCAGTACTTC | CASSLRLAGNSRNEQYF
TRBJ1-1 | NA | TRBV2 | NA | TGTGCCTGGAAGGGAGGGAACACTGAAGCTTTCTTT | CAWKGGNTEAFF
TRBJ1-3 | TRBD1 | TRBV19 | NA | TGTGCCAGTCGGACAGGGAAGTTCGCTGGAAACACCATATATTTT | CASRTGKFAGNTIYF
TRBJ1-1 | NA | TRBV11-2 | NA | TGTGCCAGCAGCTTAGATACGGCGAACACTGAAGCTTTCTTT | CASSLDTANTEAFF
TRBJ1-1 | NA | TRBV7-2 | NA | TGTGCCAGCAGCTTAGATGATTGGCTAGAAGCTTTCTTT | CASSLDDWLEAFF